This is a list of T cell receptor beta chains from one sample in a study of CD8+ T cells in alopecia areata. This table comes from immunoSEQ multiplex PCR, and its TCRdb copy is limited to in-frame clones, with some not included. Counted here are 130,000 or so clones, 86% occurring once; the ten biggest clones make up less than 15%. Source: CD8+ T cells sorted from blood, taken at week 4, from a patient treated with tofacitinib. The receptors were sampled from a human donor with alopecia areata. Both conserved end residues are part of each CDR3. The order of the fields is V gene, clone size, D gene, J gene, CDR3 protein, CDR3 DNA. D genes are given only for firm matches. Size tells how often a clone was seen (once, few, many) or the class of an expanded clone, and some rows leave it out.

v_call: TRBV27
clone_size: once
d_call: TRBD1
j_call: TRBJ2-3
cdr3_aa: CASSLARTGTYTDTQYF
cdr3_nt: TGTGCCAGCAGTTTAGCCCGGACAGGGACCTACACAGATACGCAGTATTTT

v_call: TRBV6-1
clone_size: -
d_call: -
j_call: TRBJ2-2
cdr3_aa: CASIRFTGELFF
cdr3_nt: TGTGCCAGCATAAGATTCACCGGGGAGCTGTTTTTT

v_call: TRBV11-2
clone_size: -
d_call: TRBD1
j_call: TRBJ2-3
cdr3_aa: CASSGTGVFYTDTQYF
cdr3_nt: TGTGCCAGCAGCGGGACAGGGGTTTTCTACACAGATACGCAGTATTTT

v_call: TRBV7-2
clone_size: -
d_call: -
j_call: TRBJ2-3
cdr3_aa: CASSLVGTSTDTQYF
cdr3_nt: TGTGCCAGCAGCTTAGTGGGGACTAGCACAGATACGCAGTATTTT

v_call: TRBV6-5
clone_size: -
d_call: -
j_call: TRBJ2-7
cdr3_aa: CASSPWAGSGGEQYF
cdr3_nt: TGTGCCAGCAGTCCTTGGGCTGGGAGTGGTGGCGAGCAGTACTTC

v_call: TRBV5-1
clone_size: once
d_call: TRBD2
j_call: TRBJ2-1
cdr3_aa: CASSQGLAGADEQFF
cdr3_nt: TGCGCCAGCAGCCAGGGACTAGCGGGAGCAGATGAGCAGTTCTTC

v_call: TRBV29-1
clone_size: -
d_call: -
j_call: TRBJ1-1
cdr3_aa: CSVFLTDTEAFF
cdr3_nt: TGCAGCGTTTTCCTCACTGACACTGAAGCTTTCTTT

v_call: TRBV27
clone_size: once
d_call: -
j_call: TRBJ2-3
cdr3_aa: CASSGVGDTQYF
cdr3_nt: TGTGCCAGCAGTGGGGTTGGAGATACGCAGTATTTT

v_call: TRBV19
clone_size: few
d_call: -
j_call: TRBJ1-5
cdr3_aa: CASSIVPDQPQHF
cdr3_nt: TGTGCCAGTAGTATAGTGCCCGATCAGCCCCAGCATTTT

v_call: TRBV4-1
clone_size: -
d_call: -
j_call: TRBJ1-1
cdr3_aa: CASSHETPADTEAFF
cdr3_nt: TGCGCCAGCAGCCATGAAACCCCGGCGGACACTGAAGCTTTCTTT

v_call: TRBV18
clone_size: -
d_call: TRBD2
j_call: TRBJ2-5
cdr3_aa: CASSPIGTSGTGEETQYF
cdr3_nt: TGTGCCAGCTCACCGATCGGGACTAGCGGGACTGGAGAAGAGACCCAGTACTTC

v_call: TRBV4-1
clone_size: -
d_call: TRBD1
j_call: TRBJ1-1
cdr3_aa: CASSPSGQGDTEAFF
cdr3_nt: TGCGCCAGCAGCCCTAGCGGGCAGGGGGACACTGAAGCTTTCTTT

v_call: TRBV19
clone_size: -
d_call: -
j_call: TRBJ2-7
cdr3_aa: CASSPDSFYEQYF
cdr3_nt: TGTGCCAGTAGTCCGGACAGCTTCTACGAGCAGTACTTC

v_call: TRBV10-3
clone_size: -
d_call: -
j_call: TRBJ2-7
cdr3_aa: CAISENSRYEQYF
cdr3_nt: TGTGCCATCAGTGAAAACTCCCGCTACGAGCAGTACTTC

v_call: TRBV19
clone_size: -
d_call: TRBD2
j_call: TRBJ2-1
cdr3_aa: CASSSTGAGLAAGYNEQFF
cdr3_nt: TGTGCCAGTAGTTCCACAGGGGCGGGACTAGCAGCAGGCTACAATGAGCAGTTCTTC

v_call: TRBV10-3
clone_size: few
d_call: -
j_call: TRBJ2-2
cdr3_aa: CAISERGSAVNTGELFF
cdr3_nt: TGTGCCATCAGTGAGCGTGGGTCGGCAGTGAACACCGGGGAGCTGTTTTTT

v_call: TRBV29-1
clone_size: -
d_call: TRBD2
j_call: TRBJ2-7
cdr3_aa: CSVVGHRTSGSNEQYF
cdr3_nt: TGCAGCGTTGTTGGGCACCGGACTAGCGGGAGTAACGAGCAGTACTTC

v_call: TRBV10-3
clone_size: -
d_call: -
j_call: TRBJ2-7
cdr3_aa: CAISVLGSYEQYF
cdr3_nt: TGTGCCATCAGTGTTTTAGGCTCCTACGAGCAGTACTTC

v_call: TRBV29-1
clone_size: -
d_call: -
j_call: TRBJ1-5
cdr3_aa: CSVRTENSNQPQHF
cdr3_nt: TGCAGCGTTCGGACAGAGAATAGCAATCAGCCCCAGCATTTT

v_call: TRBV5-4
clone_size: -
d_call: -
j_call: TRBJ2-1
cdr3_aa: CASSLGGPSDNEQFF
cdr3_nt: TGTGCCAGCAGTTTGGGGGGGCCCTCCGACAATGAGCAGTTCTTC

v_call: TRBV6-5
clone_size: once
d_call: -
j_call: TRBJ1-1
cdr3_aa: CASSYGGAGTEAFF
cdr3_nt: TGTGCCAGCAGTTACGGGGGGGCGGGCACTGAAGCTTTCTTT

v_call: TRBV28
clone_size: -
d_call: TRBD2
j_call: TRBJ2-7
cdr3_aa: CASKGLAGGYEQYF
cdr3_nt: TGTGCCAGCAAAGGGCTAGCGGGGGGTTACGAGCAGTACTTC

v_call: TRBV5-1
clone_size: -
d_call: -
j_call: TRBJ2-5
cdr3_aa: CASSSTGNQETQYF
cdr3_nt: TGCGCCAGCAGCTCGACGGGAAACCAAGAGACCCAGTACTTC

v_call: TRBV5-6
clone_size: once
d_call: -
j_call: TRBJ1-1
cdr3_aa: CASSLWLLEDGPIQGGAFF
cdr3_nt: TGTGCCAGCAGCTTGTGGCTCTTGGAGGACGGACCCATTCAAGGTGGAGCTTTCTTT

v_call: TRBV6-5
clone_size: -
d_call: TRBD1
j_call: TRBJ2-7
cdr3_aa: CASSHGDRWDF
cdr3_nt: TGTGCCAGCAGTCACGGGGACAGGTGGGACTTC

v_call: TRBV2
clone_size: -
d_call: -
j_call: TRBJ1-1
cdr3_aa: CASSEMATEAFF
cdr3_nt: TGTGCCAGCAGTGAAATGGCCACTGAAGCTTTCTTT

v_call: TRBV7-9
clone_size: -
d_call: -
j_call: TRBJ1-1
cdr3_aa: CASSYKKDSEAFF
cdr3_nt: TGTGCCAGCAGCTATAAGAAGGACAGCGAAGCTTTCTTT

v_call: TRBV4-1
clone_size: -
d_call: -
j_call: TRBJ2-4
cdr3_aa: CASSQDRSRASIQGIQYF
cdr3_nt: TGCGCCAGCAGCCAAGATCGGAGCAGGGCCTCAATCCAGGGCATTCAGTACTTC

v_call: TRBV29-1
clone_size: -
d_call: -
j_call: TRBJ2-5
cdr3_aa: CSVEDRGREETQYF
cdr3_nt: TGCAGCGTTGAAGATCGCGGCAGGGAAGAGACCCAGTACTTC

v_call: TRBV9
clone_size: few
d_call: -
j_call: TRBJ2-3
cdr3_aa: CASSARTDTQYF
cdr3_nt: TGTGCCAGCAGCGCTCGCACAGATACGCAGTATTTT

v_call: TRBV6-4
clone_size: -
d_call: -
j_call: TRBJ2-3
cdr3_aa: CASSDSDSADQDTQYF
cdr3_nt: TGTGCCAGCAGTGACTCGGATTCGGCGGACCAGGATACGCAGTATTTT

v_call: TRBV29-1
clone_size: -
d_call: TRBD1
j_call: TRBJ2-7
cdr3_aa: CSVPGTGGLWYEQYF
cdr3_nt: TGCAGCGTTCCCGGGACAGGGGGTTTGTGGTACGAGCAGTACTTC

v_call: TRBV15
clone_size: -
d_call: -
j_call: TRBJ2-5
cdr3_aa: CATSRQEGRETQYF
cdr3_nt: TGTGCCACCAGCAGACAGGAAGGAAGGGAGACCCAGTACTTC

v_call: TRBV30
clone_size: -
d_call: TRBD2
j_call: TRBJ2-3
cdr3_aa: CAWSGGWREEADTQYF
cdr3_nt: TGTGCCTGGAGTGGGGGGTGGCGGGAGGAGGCAGATACGCAGTATTTT

v_call: TRBV27
clone_size: -
d_call: -
j_call: TRBJ1-5
cdr3_aa: CASSVQGSYSNQPQHF
cdr3_nt: TGTGCCAGCAGTGTTCAGGGATCCTATAGCAATCAGCCCCAGCATTTT

v_call: TRBV5-1
clone_size: -
d_call: -
j_call: TRBJ2-2
cdr3_aa: CASSGDDGELFF
cdr3_nt: TGCGCCAGCAGCGGGGACGACGGGGAGCTGTTTTTT

v_call: TRBV2
clone_size: once
d_call: -
j_call: TRBJ2-7
cdr3_aa: CASTMGYEQYF
cdr3_nt: TGTGCCAGCACCATGGGCTACGAGCAGTACTTC

v_call: TRBV5-6
clone_size: -
d_call: -
j_call: TRBJ2-2
cdr3_aa: CASSLVTSGELFF
cdr3_nt: TGTGCCAGCAGCTTGGTCACTAGCGGGGAGCTGTTTTTT

v_call: TRBV4-2
clone_size: -
d_call: TRBD2
j_call: TRBJ2-1
cdr3_aa: CASSQDLVTSGRRGEQFF
cdr3_nt: TGTGCCAGCAGCCAAGATCTGGTGACTAGCGGGAGGAGAGGTGAGCAGTTCTTC

v_call: TRBV11-2
clone_size: -
d_call: -
j_call: TRBJ1-3
cdr3_aa: CASSLDSLGRLSGNTIYF
cdr3_nt: TGTGCCAGCAGCTTAGACAGTTTGGGACGGCTCTCTGGAAACACCATATATTTT

v_call: TRBV9
clone_size: -
d_call: -
j_call: TRBJ2-3
cdr3_aa: CASSVVLGDTQYF
cdr3_nt: TGTGCCAGCAGCGTAGTCCTGGGAGATACGCAGTATTTT

v_call: TRBV7-9
clone_size: -
d_call: -
j_call: TRBJ2-5
cdr3_aa: CASSYIMGEETQYF
cdr3_nt: TGTGCCAGCAGCTACATTATGGGAGAAGAGACCCAGTACTTC

v_call: TRBV29-1
clone_size: -
d_call: -
j_call: TRBJ2-7
cdr3_aa: CSALTPTSYEQYF
cdr3_nt: TGCAGCGCTTTGACTCCAACCTCCTACGAGCAGTACTTC

v_call: TRBV6-5
clone_size: -
d_call: -
j_call: TRBJ2-5
cdr3_aa: CASSYPGQGETQYF
cdr3_nt: TGTGCCAGCAGTTACCCGGGACAAGGGGAGACCCAGTACTTC

v_call: TRBV27
clone_size: -
d_call: -
j_call: TRBJ2-7
cdr3_aa: CASSHSDGVYEQYF
cdr3_nt: TGTGCCAGCAGTCACAGCGACGGAGTCTACGAGCAGTACTTC

v_call: TRBV27
clone_size: once
d_call: -
j_call: TRBJ2-3
cdr3_aa: CASSPWGAPDTQYF
cdr3_nt: TGTGCCAGCAGTCCTTGGGGAGCGCCGGATACGCAGTATTTT

v_call: TRBV27
clone_size: -
d_call: -
j_call: TRBJ2-3
cdr3_aa: CASRSGADTQYF
cdr3_nt: TGTGCCAGCCGCTCGGGGGCAGATACGCAGTATTTT

v_call: TRBV25-1
clone_size: -
d_call: -
j_call: TRBJ1-2
cdr3_aa: CASSESGGEPDYTF
cdr3_nt: TGTGCCAGCAGTGAATCTGGCGGGGAACCCGACTACACCTTC

v_call: TRBV6-6
clone_size: -
d_call: -
j_call: TRBJ2-7
cdr3_aa: CASSYRGSYEQYF
cdr3_nt: TGTGCCAGCAGTTACCGGGGGTCCTACGAGCAGTACTTC